This T cell receptor beta chain was obtained from a study of blood T cell repertoires in COVID-19. Study in general: Samples taken during acute and convalescent COVID-19 were collected in the United States, Italy and Spain. PBMCs, B-cell-depleted T cells, or T cells provided the cDNA or gDNA that made up the material.

V was clipped by 7 bases and J by 4 bases, with 16 bases between them. This CDR3 is 14 amino acids long. Germline V gives CDR1 SNHLY, CDR2 FYNNEI. In the authors' workflow: Estimation of nucleated cell counts was performed using reference gene primer amplification. Profiled with immunoSEQ multiplex PCR; TCRdb holds only in-frame clones, not every one. The V and J calls and clone size come from that table; D and trimming were worked out from the DNA. The repertoire includes approximately 430,000 clones, roughly 90% of them detected once, and more than 1.4% sits in the top ten. This clone was picked up one time.

The receptor was derived from a woman in her twenties or thirties with active or convalescent COVID-19. Sequenced sample: peripheral blood. The V call is TRBV2, the J call TRBJ1-2; D ambiguous. CDR3 nucleotide sequence: TGTGCCAGCAACGAAGCGAGCCACCCCTATGGCTACACCTTC. This codes for CASNEASHPYGYTF. The complete variable domain, with remaining parts taken from reference TRBV2 and TRBJ1-2, reads EPEVTQTPSHQVTQMGQEVILRCVPISNHLYFYWYRQILGQKVEFLVSFYNNEISEKSEIFDDQFSVERPDGSNFTLKIRSTKLEDSAMYFCASNEASHPYGYTFGSGTRLTVV.